This TCR beta chain was sequenced for a study of T-cell reconstitution after alpha-beta-depleted transplantation in children. Findings and caveats of the study: In some patients, recipient T cells and intrathymic progenitors surviving conditioning explained high day-60 diversity. T-cell counts and diversity at one year following transplant were attributed mainly to newly produced T cells.

This clonotype was detected only a few times. The antigen is undetermined. From germline, CDR1 is SGHKS and CDR2 YYEKEE (reference sequence). V was clipped by 4 bases and J by 3 bases, with 17 bases between them. The CDR3 is 15 residues long. Using unique molecular identifiers, the investigators prepared the TCRbeta library. TCRdb used MiXCR to reprocess the PCR reads, holding one entry per CDR3 protein. The sample comprises about 1,000,000 distinct CDR3 sequences, about 31% of which are singletons, and roughly 30% rests with the top ten. The sequenced sample was PBMCs, mostly from graft donor cells, obtained 360 days after TCRalphabeta/CD19-depleted stem cell transplant. The chain links TRBV5-5 to TRBJ2-7, with D possibly being TRBD2 (5 bases). The TCR originated in a boy in the first two years of life who had a stem cell transplant for SCID, so the T cells may come from the graft donor. The CDR3 region is CASSGPPLGDYEQYF. The CDR3 nucleotides read TGTGCCAGCAGCGGACCTCCACTGGGAGACTACGAGCAGTACTTC.